This T cell receptor (beta chain) was profiled in a study of blood T cells in healthy people across ages. General observations from the study: Both naive CD4+ cell counts and diversity were greater in long-lived donors than in aged donors. Per million T cells, TCR beta diversity dropped roughly linearly as age increased.

For this clonotype: Its antigen is undetermined.

Together with a sample-barcoded 5' primer, a J-beta primer mix was included in a second PCR lasting about 7 to 11 cycles. Every cDNA molecule carried a tag from a template-switch adaptor bearing 12 random nucleotides. MiXCR, applied by TCRdb to the 5' RACE reads, yields one record per CDR3 protein. The repertoire has about 1.6 million distinct CDR3 sequences, about 31% of them found once; the top ten carry about 10%. Germline values: CDR1 ENHRY, CDR2 SYGVKD. Losses at the gene ends were 8 bases for V and 5 bases for J; bases not matched to a gene: 5. There are 12 residues in the CDR3. Sequenced material: blood. The source is a woman in her twenties or thirties in good health. This sequence joins TRBV10-3 and TRBJ1-1; 7 bases align to TRBD1. CDR3 nucleotide sequence: TGTGCCATCGACAGGGCAAAAACTGAAGCTTTCTTT. This sequence encodes CAIDRAKTEAFF.